This T cell receptor (beta chain) was sequenced during a study of OX40 agonist ivuxolimab in advanced cancers. By its share, this clone is medium-sized. Method: immunoSEQ multiplex PCR; TCRdb's copy keeps in-frame clones and lacks some. The repertoire holds more than 15,000 clones, with roughly 69% as singletons. This CDR3 region has 15 residues. CDR1 and CDR2 from the germline V gene are MNHEY and SMNVEV (reference sequence). V lost 6 bases and J 3 bases, leaving 14 bases between the germline ends. This TCR came from an adult with an advanced solid tumor such as melanoma, head and neck, liver or kidney cancer. The sample in question was CD4+ or CD8+ T cells sorted from blood, obtained in a trial of the OX40 agonist ivuxolimab. This rearrangement joins TRBV27 to TRBJ2-2, with D possibly matching TRBD2 (6 bases). CDR3 in amino acids: CASREGFPDTGELFF. The CDR3 DNA follows: TGTGCCAGCAGGGAGGGTTTTCCGGACACCGGGGAGCTGTTTTTT.